The T cell receptor beta chain under discussion was sequenced for a study of cytomegalovirus exposure and HLA in healthy donors. Across the study: Within an early data release were 85 million or so unique TCRs drawn from HLA-typed donors. Caucasian-associated ancestry cluster membership applied to about 77% of several hundred genotyped donors.

PCR used 60 Vbeta primers and 13 Jbeta primers. Authors' analysis steps: Per a later analysis, the number of unique TCR beta chains was some 75 million, of which 10 million to 11 million were shared. The data were produced by immunoSEQ multiplex PCR, yet TCRdb's version contains in-frame clones alone and is incomplete. The DNA was the basis for D and trimming; V, J and clone size are from that table. This table has about 230,000 clones, around 84% appearing once. This CDR3 is 15 amino acids long. In germline, CDR1 is MNHGY, CDR2 SVAAGI. The V segment lost 4 bases and the J segment 3 bases; nucleotides outside the gene matches: 5.

Specimen: PBMCs. The V and J genes are TRBV6-9 and TRBJ1-3, with 8 bases fitting TRBD1. This clonotype originated in a girl aged 2 to 10 in good health and CMV-seronegative. The CDR3, as DNA: TGTGCCAGCAGTTCTCCGGACAGGGTTGGAAACACCATATATTTT. Its translation: CASSSPDRVGNTIYF.